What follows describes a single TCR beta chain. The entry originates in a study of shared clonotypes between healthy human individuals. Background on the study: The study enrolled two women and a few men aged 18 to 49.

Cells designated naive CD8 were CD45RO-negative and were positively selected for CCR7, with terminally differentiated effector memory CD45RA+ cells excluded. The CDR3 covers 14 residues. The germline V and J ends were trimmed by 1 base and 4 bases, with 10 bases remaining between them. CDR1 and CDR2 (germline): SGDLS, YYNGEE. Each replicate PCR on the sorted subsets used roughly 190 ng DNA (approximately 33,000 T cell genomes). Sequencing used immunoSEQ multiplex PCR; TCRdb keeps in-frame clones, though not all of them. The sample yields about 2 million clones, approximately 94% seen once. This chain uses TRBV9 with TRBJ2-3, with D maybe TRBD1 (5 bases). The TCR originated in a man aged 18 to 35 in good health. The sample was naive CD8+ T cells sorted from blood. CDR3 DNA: TGTGCCAGCAGCGTACAGGGATCCCCAGATACGCAGTATTTT. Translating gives CASSVQGSPDTQYF.